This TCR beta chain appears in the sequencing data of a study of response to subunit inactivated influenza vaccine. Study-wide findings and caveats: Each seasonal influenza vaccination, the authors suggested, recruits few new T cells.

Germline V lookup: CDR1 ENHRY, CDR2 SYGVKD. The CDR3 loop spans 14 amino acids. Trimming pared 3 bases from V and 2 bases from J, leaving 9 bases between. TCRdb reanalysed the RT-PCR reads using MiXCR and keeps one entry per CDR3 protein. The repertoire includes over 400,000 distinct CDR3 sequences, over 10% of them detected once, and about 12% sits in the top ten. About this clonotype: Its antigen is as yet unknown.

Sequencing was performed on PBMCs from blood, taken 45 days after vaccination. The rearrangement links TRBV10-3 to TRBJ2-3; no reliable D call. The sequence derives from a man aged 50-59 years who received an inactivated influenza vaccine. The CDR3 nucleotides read TGTGCCATCAGTGATCCCGGATACACAGATACGCAGTATTTT. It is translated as CAISDPGYTDTQYF.